This is a list of T cell receptor beta chains from one sample in a study of cytomegalovirus exposure and HLA in healthy donors. The protocol was immunoSEQ multiplex PCR, while the TCRdb copy is restricted to in-frame clones and leaves out a portion. The clone table shows over 200,000 clones, with the ten largest holding roughly 0.98%. Sequences were obtained from PBMCs. These receptors were taken from a woman aged 25 to 39 in good health and CMV-seropositive. The CDR3 runs from the conserved cysteine through the conserved F or W.

v_call: TRBV5-1
j_call: TRBJ2-7
cdr3_aa: CASSMGQAPYEQYF

v_call: TRBV5-5
j_call: TRBJ1-4
cdr3_aa: CASSSGDRALLGEKLFF

v_call: TRBV4-1
j_call: TRBJ1-5
cdr3_aa: CASSQETGLGNQPQHF

v_call: TRBV6-1
j_call: TRBJ1-2
cdr3_aa: CASKDRDPYGYTF

v_call: TRBV6-5
j_call: TRBJ2-5
cdr3_aa: CASSYLAAEDQETQYF

v_call: TRBV14
j_call: TRBJ2-4
cdr3_aa: CASSPRLAGEDIQYF

v_call: TRBV5-1
j_call: TRBJ1-1
cdr3_aa: CASSLTQANTEAFF

v_call: TRBV2
j_call: TRBJ1-5
cdr3_aa: CASRQGASYQPQHF

v_call: TRBV5-1
j_call: TRBJ2-3
cdr3_aa: CASSYLSGGRTDTQYF

v_call: TRBV10-3
j_call: TRBJ1-5
cdr3_aa: CAISESNGTGLQPQHF

v_call: TRBV11-2
j_call: TRBJ1-4
cdr3_aa: CASSLYQGSEKLFF

v_call: TRBV2
j_call: TRBJ2-3
cdr3_aa: CASRGGQTYGTDTQYF

v_call: TRBV6-1
j_call: TRBJ1-1
cdr3_aa: CASSRNTEAFF

v_call: TRBV5-4
j_call: TRBJ2-3
cdr3_aa: CASKLQETADTQYF

v_call: TRBV7-2
j_call: TRBJ2-5
cdr3_aa: CASSSGLDWETQYF

v_call: TRBV15
j_call: TRBJ2-5
cdr3_aa: CATSREGGLETQYF

v_call: TRBV25-1
j_call: TRBJ2-6
cdr3_aa: CASSGQNSGANVLTF

v_call: TRBV7-2
j_call: TRBJ2-5
cdr3_aa: CASSSGLALFQETQYF

v_call: TRBV15
j_call: TRBJ2-7
cdr3_aa: CATSREIQGSYEQYF

v_call: TRBV23-1
j_call: TRBJ1-5
cdr3_aa: CASSQLAGTGNQPQHF

v_call: TRBV11-3
j_call: TRBJ1-1
cdr3_aa: CASSFGGTGETEAFF

v_call: TRBV18
j_call: TRBJ1-2
cdr3_aa: CASSPPRGQSNYGYTF

v_call: TRBV10-3
j_call: TRBJ1-5
cdr3_aa: CASSGDSDSNQPQHF